This T cell receptor (beta chain) comes out of a study of control samples from healthy donors and cancer patients. Germline V lookup: CDR1 SGDLS, CDR2 YYNGEE. V gave up 0 bases and J gave up 3 bases; unmatched junction bases: 5. The CDR3 runs to 16 residues. The method was immunoSEQ multiplex PCR; TCRdb's version includes in-frame clones alone and lacks a portion of them. The table lists some 220,000 clones, around 94% of them singletons. Specimen: blood. The clonotype was recovered from a man aged 50 to 59 in good health. V and J are TRBV9 and TRBJ2-1; TRBD1 matches 8 bases. The DNA for the CDR3 is TGTGCCAGCAGCGTAGGACAGGGGACATTCTACAATGAGCAGTTCTTC. This codes for CASSVGQGTFYNEQFF.